The 27 T cell receptor beta chains below come from one sample, sequenced in a study of OX40 agonist ivuxolimab in advanced cancers. TCRdb's copy holds only in-frame clones and misses some; the assay was immunoSEQ multiplex PCR. The table lists 25,000 to 35,000 clones, about 80% of them singletons. The source material was CD4+ or CD8+ T cells sorted from blood, sampled in a trial of the OX40 agonist ivuxolimab. Receptors originate from an adult with an advanced solid tumor such as melanoma, head and neck, liver or kidney cancer.

This chain uses TRBV6-5 with TRBJ2-7, with TRBD1 matching 9 bases. In germline, CDR1 is MNHEY, CDR2 SVGAGI. The CDR3 sequence is 11 residues long. Losses at the gene ends were 10 bases for V and 3 bases for J; bases not matched to a gene: 1. CDR3 protein: CATGQGYEQYF. The DNA for the CDR3 is TGTGCCACGGGACAGGGCTACGAGCAGTACTTC.

V gene TRBV4-3 combines with J gene TRBJ2-3, with no clear D. The CDR3 has 15 amino acids. V dropped 0 bases and J dropped 2 bases, with 9 bases sitting between them. The germline gives CDR1 LGHNA, CDR2 YSLEER. For the CDR3, the DNA is TGCGCCAGCAGCCAAGATAGTTACCCCACAGATACGCAGTATTTT. It is translated as CASSQDSYPTDTQYF.

The chain is built from TRBV5-1 and TRBJ1-1, with TRBD1 matching over 8 bases. The CDR3 is made up of 14 amino acids. Trimming at V came to 5 bases and at J to 1 base, leaving 4 bases not matched to a gene. Germline CDR1 and CDR2: SGHRS and YFSETQ. DNA of the CDR3: TGCGCCAGCAGTTCCGGGACAGGGAACACTGAAGCTTTCTTT. Residues: CASSSGTGNTEAFF.

On this clone: Other nucleotide sequences from this sample produce the same CDR3. The chain uses TRBV5-6 and TRBJ1-4; no clear D. Trimming pared 2 bases from V and 0 bases from J, leaving 5 bases between. The CDR3 totals 14 residues. Germline-derived CDR1 and CDR2 are SGHDT and YYEEEE. For the CDR3, the DNA is TGTGCCAGCAGCTTAATCGCAACTAATGAAAAACTGTTTTTT. Protein product: CASSLIATNEKLFF.

The chain combines TRBV7-6 with TRBJ2-1, with TRBD2 matching over 13 bases. The CDR3 covers 17 residues. The germline gives CDR1 SGHVS, CDR2 FNYEAQ. Trimming removed 4 bases from V and 7 bases from J; junction bases left unmatched: 10. As DNA, the CDR3 is TGTGCCAGCAGCTCCCCACTAGCGGGAGGGTATTTGAATGAGCAGTTCTTC. Translated: CASSSPLAGGYLNEQFF.

This clone appeared once. This rearrangement joins TRBV5-5 to TRBJ1-5, with a weak D call TRBD1 (6 bases). The CDR3 spans 14 residues. CDR1 is SGHKS, CDR2 YYEKEE, per germline (reference sequence). Trimming removed 1 base from V and 7 bases from J, with 12 bases in between. CDR3 region: CASSLSGGGQPQHF. CDR3 DNA sequence: TGTGCCAGCAGCTTGTCTGGGGGCGGGCAGCCCCAGCATTTT.

The chain joins TRBV7-3 to TRBJ1-1; D gene unclear. Trimming cost V 0 bases and J 4 bases, with 9 bases left between them. The CDR3 totals 14 residues. Germline loops: CDR1 SGHTA, CDR2 FQGTGA. The CDR3 sequence is CASSLTGSGTEAFF. Here the CDR3 DNA reads TGTGCCAGCAGCTTAACAGGGAGCGGCACTGAAGCTTTCTTT.

This sequence joins TRBV9 and TRBJ2-7, with D perhaps given as TRBD1 or TRBD2 (5 bases each). This CDR3 is built from 15 residues. Germline lookup yields CDR1 SGDLS and CDR2 YYNGEE. V was clipped by 0 bases and J by 5 bases, with 15 bases between them. The CDR3 DNA sequence: TGTGCCAGCAGCGTAGTGGGGGAGAGGGCGGACGAGCAGTACTTC. The encoded protein is CASSVVGERADEQYF.

The chain is built from TRBV7-3 and TRBJ2-3, with D maybe TRBD1 (7 bases). Germline loops: CDR1 SGHTA, CDR2 FQGTGA. The CDR3 is 13 residues long. V shed 5 bases and J shed 5 bases, with 11 bases lying between them. DNA of the CDR3: TGTGCCAGCAGCCAGGGGGGAATAGATACGCAGTATTTT. This codes for CASSQGGIDTQYF.

This chain connects TRBV7-8 to TRBJ2-3, with TRBD2 matching 11 bases. The CDR3 totals 16 residues. J gave up 4 bases and V 5 bases, and 8 bases lay outside the gene matches. CDR1 is SGHVS and CDR2 is FQNEAQ in the germline V gene. The CDR3 coding sequence is TGTGCCAGCAGCGTTCTACTAGCGGGAGCATCAGATACGCAGTATTTT. Translated, it gives CASSVLLAGASDTQYF.

J is TRBJ2-2 and V is TRBV7-9; perhaps TRBD2 as D (5 bases). The CDR3 extends over 15 amino acids. The V end was cut by 3 bases, the J end by 0 bases, with 8 bases between. The V gene's germline CDR1 is SEHNR and CDR2 FQNEAQ (reference sequence). In DNA, the CDR3 is TGTGCCAGCAGCTTTACGGGGACGAACACCGGGGAGCTGTTTTTT. It is translated as CASSFTGTNTGELFF.

The rearrangement uses TRBV7-6 and TRBJ1-3, with D possibly matching TRBD1 (5 bases). V lost 2 bases, J lost 2 bases, and 10 bases lay in between. CDR1 is SGHVS, CDR2 FNYEAQ, per germline. This CDR3 is 15 amino acids long. CDR3 DNA sequence: TGTGCCAGCAGCTTACACGTGGGGGCTGGAAACACCATATATTTT. It is translated as CASSLHVGAGNTIYF.

This clone was picked up one time. The chain joins TRBV7-9 to TRBJ2-1; maybe TRBD2 (6 bases). Trimming removed 5 bases from V and 4 bases from J, with 18 bases in between. Looked up from germline, CDR1 is SEHNR and CDR2 is FQNEAQ (reference sequence). This CDR3 is built from 16 residues. The CDR3, as DNA: TGTGCCAGCAGCCCGGGCCTGGGGGGAAGGTACAATGAGCAGTTCTTC. Its translation: CASSPGLGGRYNEQFF.

The chain employs TRBV7-9 and TRBJ2-1; no clear D gene. V lost 1 base, J lost 15 bases, and 10 bases lay in between. This CDR3 is built from 11 residues. The germline V gene encodes CDR1 SEHNR and CDR2 FQNEAQ (reference sequence). The CDR3 is CASSLGSILFF. The DNA for the CDR3 is TGTGCCAGCAGCTTAGGGAGTATTCTGTTCTTC.

The chain carries TRBV7-8 and TRBJ1-2; TRBD1 aligns across 7 bases. The CDR3 consists of 13 residues. The V gene end was trimmed by 1 base and the J gene end by 8 bases; junction bases not matched to a gene: 4. Looked up from germline, CDR1 is SGHVS and CDR2 is FQNEAQ. DNA of the CDR3: TGTGCCAGCAGCTTAGGACAGGGACGCGGCTACACCTTC. As protein: CASSLGQGRGYTF.

The chain carries TRBV13 and TRBJ2-5; the match to TRBD2 covers 13 bases. Germline-derived CDR1 and CDR2 are PRHDT and FYEKMQ (reference sequence). The CDR3 extends over 15 amino acids. V lost 4 bases and J lost 6; bases outside the gene matches: 5. The CDR3 spells CASSSRLAGGQTQYF. The CDR3 DNA is TGTGCCAGCAGCTCCCGACTAGCGGGAGGACAGACCCAGTACTTC.

This chain joins TRBV2 and TRBJ2-1; D is possibly TRBD2 (5 bases). This CDR3 is built from 14 residues. V shed 5 bases and J shed 8 bases, with 16 bases lying between them. Germline V gene lookup returns CDR1 SNHLY and CDR2 FYNNEI. In DNA, the CDR3 is TGTGCCAGCAGTACTATACTAGGGCGCGATGAGCAGTTCTTC. This sequence encodes CASSTILGRDEQFF.

This clone was seen only once. The chain uses TRBV5-4 and TRBJ2-3, with 7 nucleotides matching TRBD1. V was clipped by 0 bases and J by 4 bases; unmatched bases: 2. Germline V gives CDR1 SGHNT, CDR2 YYREEE (reference sequence). This CDR3 is 14 amino acids long. The CDR3 loop reads CASSLGQGPDTQYF. As DNA, the CDR3 is TGTGCCAGCAGCTTGGGACAGGGCCCAGATACGCAGTATTTT.

The chain combines TRBV2 with TRBJ2-5; 7 nucleotides line up with TRBD1. V dropped 3 bases and J dropped 7; count of bases not matched to a gene: 11. The CDR3 totals 15 residues. CDR1 is SNHLY and CDR2 is FYNNEI in the germline V gene. The CDR3 sequence: CASSDLTGSIATQYF. DNA of the CDR3: TGTGCCAGCAGTGACTTGACAGGGAGTATTGCGACCCAGTACTTC.

The gene calls are TRBV28 and TRBJ2-2; D remains unclear. Germline values: CDR1 MDHEN, CDR2 SYDVKM. This CDR3 is built from 15 residues. V lost 7 bases, J lost 6 bases, and 18 bases lay in between. In nucleotides, the CDR3 is TGTGCCAGCACCCCGAGGACCCGAAGGGCCGGGGAGCTGTTTTTT. Translated: CASTPRTRRAGELFF.

This clone was seen a few times. This chain joins TRBV6-4 and TRBJ2-3, with TRBD1 matching over 10 bases. Germline trimming cut 5 bases from V and 2 bases from J; bases unmatched to any gene: 7. This CDR3 has 16 amino acids. Germline CDR1 and CDR2: MRHNA and SNTAGT. The CDR3 coding sequence is TGTGCCAGCAGTCCCATGGACAGGGGGAACACAGATACGCAGTATTTT. Translating it yields CASSPMDRGNTDTQYF.

The chain links TRBV9 to TRBJ2-7, with no clear D. Germline CDR1 is SGDLS and CDR2 is YYNGEE. The CDR3 extends over 14 amino acids. V dropped 0 bases and J dropped 0 bases, with 7 bases sitting between them. The CDR3 bases are TGTGCCAGCAGCGTAGGACTTAACTCCTACGAGCAGTACTTC. This codes for CASSVGLNSYEQYF. Filled out from reference TRBV9 and TRBJ2-7, the complete variable domain reads DSGVTQTPKHLITATGQRVTLRCSPRSGDLSVYWYQQSLDQGLQFLIQYYNGEERAKGNILERFSAQQFPDLHSELNLSSLELGDSALYFCASSVGLNSYEQYFGPGTRLTVT.

The chain employs TRBV7-2 and TRBJ1-5; weak D call: TRBD1 (5 bases). This CDR3 contains 15 residues. The V end was cut by 5 bases, the J end by 5 bases, with 16 bases between. Germline V CDR1 and CDR2: SGHTA, FQGNSA. The CDR3 DNA follows: TGTGCCAGCAGCCCCTTAGCGGGGCTCGATCAGCCCCAGCATTTT. It codes for CASSPLAGLDQPQHF.

The chain carries TRBV15 and TRBJ2-3; D might be TRBD1 (5 bases). The CDR3 is 13 amino acids. Trimming pared 2 bases from V and 10 bases from J, leaving 13 bases between. Germline CDR1 and CDR2: LNHNV and YYDKDF (reference sequence). CDR3 DNA: TGTGCCACCAGCAGATACGACAGTGAATCGCAGTATTTT. Encoded protein: CATSRYDSESQYF.

The genes are TRBV9 and TRBJ2-1; 11 bases line up with TRBD2. CDR3 length: 13 amino acids. From germline, CDR1 is SGDLS and CDR2 YYNGEE. With V trimmed by 1 base and J by 10 bases, 1 base remained unmatched. The chain's CDR3 is CASSVTSGSEQFF. Written as DNA, the CDR3 is TGTGCCAGCAGCGTAACTAGCGGGAGCGAGCAGTTCTTC. The full variable domain, completed using reference TRBV9 and TRBJ2-1, is DSGVTQTPKHLITATGQRVTLRCSPRSGDLSVYWYQQSLDQGLQFLIQYYNGEERAKGNILERFSAQQFPDLHSELNLSSLELGDSALYFCASSVTSGSEQFFGPGTRLTVL.

The rearrangement links TRBV7-8 to TRBJ2-2, with a weak D call TRBD1 (5 bases). V was shortened by 4 bases and J by 6 bases, with 18 bases between the two germline ends. Germline lookup yields CDR1 SGHVS and CDR2 FQNEAQ. The CDR3 length is 16 residues. This chain's CDR3 is CASSYAITLGAGELFF. CDR3 DNA: TGTGCCAGCAGCTACGCTATTACCTTAGGGGCCGGGGAGCTGTTTTTT.

The rearrangement joins TRBV29-1 to TRBJ1-4; maybe TRBD1 (5 bases). Between the trimmed V and J ends, which lost 7 bases and 4 bases, there was a span of 19 bases. Germline assignment: CDR1 SQVTM and CDR2 ANQGSEA. The CDR3 is 15 residues long. The CDR3 region has the DNA TGCAGCGCCCCGGACAAGGAAGGTTTTAATGAAAAACTGTTTTTT. It translates to CSAPDKEGFNEKLFF.